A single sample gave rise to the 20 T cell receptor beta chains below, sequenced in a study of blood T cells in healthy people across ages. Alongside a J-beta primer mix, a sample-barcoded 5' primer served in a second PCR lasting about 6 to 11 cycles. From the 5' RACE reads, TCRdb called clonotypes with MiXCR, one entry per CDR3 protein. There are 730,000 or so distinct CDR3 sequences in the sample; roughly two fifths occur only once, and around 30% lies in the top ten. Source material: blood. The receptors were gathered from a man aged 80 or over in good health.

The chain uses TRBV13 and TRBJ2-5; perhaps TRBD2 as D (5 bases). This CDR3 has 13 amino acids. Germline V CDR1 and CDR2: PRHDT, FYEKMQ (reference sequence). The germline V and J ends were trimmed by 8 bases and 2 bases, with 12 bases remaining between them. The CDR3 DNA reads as TGTGCCAGCGGACTTGCGCGTCAAGAGACCCAGTACTTC. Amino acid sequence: CASGLARQETQYF.

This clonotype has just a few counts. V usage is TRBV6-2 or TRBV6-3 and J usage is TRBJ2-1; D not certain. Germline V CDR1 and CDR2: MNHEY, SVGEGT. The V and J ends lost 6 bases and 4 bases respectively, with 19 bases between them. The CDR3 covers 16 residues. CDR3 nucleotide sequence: TGTGCCAGCAGCCACTCTTCCCTGACGGAGTACAATGAGCAGTTCTTC. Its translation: CASSHSSLTEYNEQFF.

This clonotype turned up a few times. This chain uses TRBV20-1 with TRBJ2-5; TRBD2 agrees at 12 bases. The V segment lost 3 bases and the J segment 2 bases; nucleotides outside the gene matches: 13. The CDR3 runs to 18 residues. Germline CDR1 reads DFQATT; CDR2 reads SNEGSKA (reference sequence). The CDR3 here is CSARPLAGGPEKQETQYF. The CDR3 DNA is TGCAGTGCTAGGCCCCTAGCGGGGGGGCCAGAGAAACAAGAGACCCAGTACTTC.

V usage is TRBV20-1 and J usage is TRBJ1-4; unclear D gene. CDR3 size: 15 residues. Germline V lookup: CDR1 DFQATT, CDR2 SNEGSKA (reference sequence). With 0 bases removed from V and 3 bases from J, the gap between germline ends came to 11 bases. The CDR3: CSARESNRANEKLFF. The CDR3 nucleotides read TGCAGTGCTAGAGAGTCCAACCGGGCTAATGAAAAACTGTTTTTT.

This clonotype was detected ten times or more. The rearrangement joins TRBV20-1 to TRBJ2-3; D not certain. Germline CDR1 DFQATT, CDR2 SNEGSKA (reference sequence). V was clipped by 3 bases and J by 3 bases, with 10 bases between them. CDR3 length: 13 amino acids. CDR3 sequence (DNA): TGCAGTGCTAGGGCTCCCGGTACAGATACGCAGTATTTT. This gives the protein CSARAPGTDTQYF.

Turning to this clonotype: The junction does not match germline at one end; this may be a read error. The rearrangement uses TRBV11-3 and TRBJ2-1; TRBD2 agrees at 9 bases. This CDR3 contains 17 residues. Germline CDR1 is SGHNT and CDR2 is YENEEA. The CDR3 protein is CTSSLDGASGAKGEQFF. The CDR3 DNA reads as TGTACCAGCAGCTTAGATGGAGCTAGCGGGGCCAAGGGTGAGCAGTTCTTC.

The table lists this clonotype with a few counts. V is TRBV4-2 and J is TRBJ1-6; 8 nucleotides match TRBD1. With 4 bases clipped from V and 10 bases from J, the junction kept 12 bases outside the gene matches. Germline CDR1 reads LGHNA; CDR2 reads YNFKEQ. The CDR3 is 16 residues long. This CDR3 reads CASSLGLDRDFSPLHF. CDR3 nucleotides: TGTGCCAGCAGCCTTGGGCTGGACAGGGACTTCTCACCCCTCCACTTT.

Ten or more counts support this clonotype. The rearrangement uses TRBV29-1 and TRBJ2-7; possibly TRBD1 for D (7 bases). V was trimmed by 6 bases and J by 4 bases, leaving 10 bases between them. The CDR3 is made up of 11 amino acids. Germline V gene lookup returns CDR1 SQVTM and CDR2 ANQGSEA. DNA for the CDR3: TGCAGCGTCGGGGGACAGTACGAGCAGTACTTC. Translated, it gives CSVGGQYEQYF.

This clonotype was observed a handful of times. Here the CDR3 reads CASSRYVTDGRVNQPQHF. Written as DNA, the CDR3 is TGTGCCAGCAGTCGATATGTGACCGACGGTCGGGTCAATCAGCCCCAGCATTTT. This chain joins TRBV6-2 or TRBV6-3 and TRBJ1-5; D is ambiguous. V lost 5 bases and J 3 bases, leaving 23 bases between the germline ends. Looked up from germline, CDR1 is MNHEY and CDR2 is SVGEGT. CDR3 length: 18 residues.

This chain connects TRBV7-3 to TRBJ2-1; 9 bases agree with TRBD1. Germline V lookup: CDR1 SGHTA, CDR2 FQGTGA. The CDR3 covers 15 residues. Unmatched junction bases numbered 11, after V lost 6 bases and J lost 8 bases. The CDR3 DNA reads TGTGCCAGCAGTTTCACCGGGACAGGGCTCGATGAGCAGTTCTTC. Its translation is CASSFTGTGLDEQFF.

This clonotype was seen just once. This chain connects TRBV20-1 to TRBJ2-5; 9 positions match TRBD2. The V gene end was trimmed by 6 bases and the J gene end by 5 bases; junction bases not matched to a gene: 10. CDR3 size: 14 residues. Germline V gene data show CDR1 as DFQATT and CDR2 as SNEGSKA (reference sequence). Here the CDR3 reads CSAPTSGGWETQYF. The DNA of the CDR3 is TGCAGTGCCCCGACTAGCGGAGGGTGGGAGACCCAGTACTTC.

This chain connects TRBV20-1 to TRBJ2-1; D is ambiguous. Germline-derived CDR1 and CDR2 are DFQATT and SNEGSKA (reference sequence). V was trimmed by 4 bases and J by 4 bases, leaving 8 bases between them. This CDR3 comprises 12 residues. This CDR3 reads CSATNRYNEQFF. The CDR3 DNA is TGCAGTGCTACGAACAGATACAATGAGCAGTTCTTC.

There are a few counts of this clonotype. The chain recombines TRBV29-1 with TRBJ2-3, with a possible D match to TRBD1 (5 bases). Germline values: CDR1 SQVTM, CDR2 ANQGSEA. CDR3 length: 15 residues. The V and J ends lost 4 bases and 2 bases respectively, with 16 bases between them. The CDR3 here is CSVGTGLVFTDTQYF. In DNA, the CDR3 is TGCAGCGTTGGAACAGGTTTGGTCTTCACAGATACGCAGTATTTT.

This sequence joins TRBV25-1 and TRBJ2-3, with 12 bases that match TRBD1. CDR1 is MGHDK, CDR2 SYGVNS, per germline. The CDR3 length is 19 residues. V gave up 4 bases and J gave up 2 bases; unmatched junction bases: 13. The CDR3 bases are TGTGCCAGCAGTGGACAGCGGGACAGGGGGCCTAAGGTCACAGATACGCAGTATTTT. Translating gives CASSGQRDRGPKVTDTQYF.

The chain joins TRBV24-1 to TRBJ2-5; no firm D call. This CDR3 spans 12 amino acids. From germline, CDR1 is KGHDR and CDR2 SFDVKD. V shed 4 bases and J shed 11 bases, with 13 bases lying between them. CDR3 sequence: CATSEANNEQYF. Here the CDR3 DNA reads TGTGCCACCAGTGAGGCCAACAATGAGCAGTACTTC.

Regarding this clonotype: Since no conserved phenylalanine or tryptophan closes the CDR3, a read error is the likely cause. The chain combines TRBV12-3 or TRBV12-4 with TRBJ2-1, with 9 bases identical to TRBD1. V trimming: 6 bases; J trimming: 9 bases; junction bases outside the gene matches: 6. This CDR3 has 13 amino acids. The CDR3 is CASRRDRGFEQFL. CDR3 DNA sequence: TGTGCCAGCAGACGAGACAGGGGGTTTGAGCAGTTCTTA.

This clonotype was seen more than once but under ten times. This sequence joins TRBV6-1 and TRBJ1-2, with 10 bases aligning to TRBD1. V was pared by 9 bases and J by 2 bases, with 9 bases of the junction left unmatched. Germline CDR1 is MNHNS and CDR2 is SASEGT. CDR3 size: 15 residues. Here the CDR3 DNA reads TGTGCCAGTAAGACGACAGGGGGCTACAACTATGGCTACACCTTC. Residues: CASKTTGGYNYGYTF.

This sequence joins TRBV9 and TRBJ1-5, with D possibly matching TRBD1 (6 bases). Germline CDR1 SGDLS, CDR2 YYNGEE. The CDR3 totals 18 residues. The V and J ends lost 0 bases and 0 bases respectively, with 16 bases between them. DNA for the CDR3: TGTGCCAGCAGCGTAGTAGGACAGAACACAGATAGCAATCAGCCCCAGCATTTT. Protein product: CASSVVGQNTDSNQPQHF.

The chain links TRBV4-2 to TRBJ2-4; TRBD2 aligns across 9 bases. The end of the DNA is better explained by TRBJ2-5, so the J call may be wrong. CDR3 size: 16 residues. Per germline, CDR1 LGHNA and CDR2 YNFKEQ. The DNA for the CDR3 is TGTGCCAGCAGCCAATCGCTAGCGGGGATACAAGAGACCCAGTACTTC. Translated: CASSQSLAGIQETQYF.

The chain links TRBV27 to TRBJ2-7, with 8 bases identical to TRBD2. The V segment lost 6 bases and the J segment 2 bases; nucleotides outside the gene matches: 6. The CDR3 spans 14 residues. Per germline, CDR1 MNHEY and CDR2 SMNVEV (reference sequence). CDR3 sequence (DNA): TGTGCCAGCAGACCGGGACTAGAAGCCTACGAGCAGTACTTC. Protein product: CASRPGLEAYEQYF.